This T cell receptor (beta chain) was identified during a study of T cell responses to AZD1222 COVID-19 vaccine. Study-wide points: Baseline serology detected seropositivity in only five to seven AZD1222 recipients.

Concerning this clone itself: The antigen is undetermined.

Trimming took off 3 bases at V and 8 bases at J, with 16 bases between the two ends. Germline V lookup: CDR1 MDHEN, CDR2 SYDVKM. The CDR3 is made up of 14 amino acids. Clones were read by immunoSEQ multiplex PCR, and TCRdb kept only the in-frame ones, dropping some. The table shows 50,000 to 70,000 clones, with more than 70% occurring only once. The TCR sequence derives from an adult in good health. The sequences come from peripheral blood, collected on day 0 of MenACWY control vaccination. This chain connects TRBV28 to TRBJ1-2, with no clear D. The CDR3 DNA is TGTGCCAGCAGTTTTGACGGAATTGGTCAGGGCTACACCTTC. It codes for CASSFDGIGQGYTF.